The source of this T cell receptor beta chain is a study of T-cell reconstitution after alpha-beta-depleted transplantation in children. A library of TCRbeta sequences, prepared with unique molecular identifiers, was generated. TCRdb recomputed calls from the PCR reads with MiXCR, one row per CDR3 protein. Among 60,000 to 70,000 distinct CDR3 sequences listed, around 4.7% were seen once. This clonotype has a count of ten or more. CDR3 size: 11 residues. V was clipped by 2 bases and J by 8 bases, with 3 bases between them. The receptor was derived from a boy under three years old who had a stem cell transplant for acute myeloid leukemia, so the T cells may come from the graft donor. The material was PBMCs, mostly from graft donor cells, obtained 180 days after TCRalphabeta/CD19-depleted stem cell transplant. The V call is TRBV12-3 or TRBV12-4, the J call TRBJ1-4; no definite D call. The CDR3 DNA reads as TGTGCCAGCAGTTTAAGAGAAAAACTGTTTTTT. It specifies CASSLREKLFF.